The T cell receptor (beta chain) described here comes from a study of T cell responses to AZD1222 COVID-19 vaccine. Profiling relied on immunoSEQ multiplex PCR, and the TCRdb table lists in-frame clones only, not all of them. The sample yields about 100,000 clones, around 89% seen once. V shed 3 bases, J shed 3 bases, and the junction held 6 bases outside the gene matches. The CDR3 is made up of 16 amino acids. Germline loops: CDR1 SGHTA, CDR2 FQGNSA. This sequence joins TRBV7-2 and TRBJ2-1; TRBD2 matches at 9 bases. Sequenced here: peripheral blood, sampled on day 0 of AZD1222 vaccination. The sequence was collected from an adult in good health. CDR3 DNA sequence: TGTGCCAGCAGCTTTATACTAGCGGGTCTCTACAATGAGCAGTTCTTC. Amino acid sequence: CASSFILAGLYNEQFF.